The next 9 T cell receptor beta chains were all read from a single sample in a study of identical twins. One entry per CDR3 protein results from TCRdb running MiXCR on the 5' RACE reads. The top ten hold 0.27% of the sample, which has 1.5 million to 2 million distinct CDR3 sequences, less than 35% seen once. Sequences were obtained from cord blood. All receptors derive from a newborn girl in good health.

This chain connects TRBV21-1 to TRBJ1-6. TRBV21-1 is tagged as a pseudogene. The CDR3 length is 19 residues. The CDR3 spells CASGKARGYTPPYNSPLHF. The DNA for the CDR3 is TGTGCCAGCGGCAAAGCAAGAGGTTATACTCCTCCCTATAATTCACCCCTCCACTTT.

The chain employs TRBV19 and TRBJ2-1; 7 bases match TRBD2. CDR3 length: 13 amino acids. The junction had 9 bases not matched to a gene; V was cut back by 8 bases and J by 8 bases. Germline V gene data show CDR1 as LNHDA and CDR2 as SQIVND (reference sequence). Here the CDR3 DNA reads TGTGCCAGTCGCGGGAGAATGATCGATGAGCAGTTCTTC. Translating gives CASRGRMIDEQFF.

Comments on this clonotype: Compared with germline, one end of the junction differs, possibly owing to a read error. The chain joins TRBV6-6 to TRBJ2-5; D may be TRBD2 (5 bases). Germline V gene data show CDR1 as MNHNY and CDR2 as SVGAGI (reference sequence). The CDR3 runs to 14 residues. In DNA, the CDR3 is TGTGCCTGCAGTTACAAGCGGCTTTCCGAGACCCAGTACTTC. Its protein product is CACSYKRLSETQYF.

The chain carries TRBV10-3 and TRBJ1-2, with 7 bases lining up with TRBD1. The length of the CDR3 is 12 residues. Germline V lookup: CDR1 ENHRY, CDR2 SYGVKD. Unmatched junction bases numbered 2, after V lost 2 bases and J lost 8 bases. The CDR3 region has the DNA TGTGCCATCAGTGAGGCGACAGGGGGCTACACCTTC. As protein: CAISEATGGYTF.

This clonotype was detected a few times. The genes are TRBV12-3 or TRBV12-4 and TRBJ2-7; 9 nucleotides line up with TRBD1. The junction had 7 bases not matched to a gene; V was cut back by 6 bases and J by 4 bases. This CDR3 spans 14 amino acids. CDR3 in DNA: TGTGCCAGCAGCACGGACAGGGGCAGGTACGAGCAGTACTTC. Translated, it gives CASSTDRGRYEQYF.

This clonotype was seen a few times. V usage is TRBV11-2 and J usage is TRBJ2-1; 7 bases fit TRBD2. CDR1 is SGHAT, CDR2 FQNNGV, per germline. V shed 3 bases, J shed 5 bases, and the junction held 10 bases outside the gene matches. The CDR3 consists of 16 residues. The CDR3 protein is CASSFGQREIDNEQFF. The CDR3 DNA reads TGTGCCAGCAGCTTTGGTCAGCGGGAAATCGACAATGAGCAGTTCTTC.

The V call is TRBV2, the J call TRBJ2-1, with D perhaps matching TRBD1 or TRBD2 (5 bases each). From germline, CDR1 is SNHLY and CDR2 FYNNEI. This CDR3 has 12 residues. V was trimmed by 6 bases and J by 12 bases, leaving 15 bases between them. The CDR3 DNA sequence: TGTGCCAGCAGGGGTACTAGGACATGGCAGTTCTTC. Translation gives CASRGTRTWQFF.

In its sample, this clonotype was seen a few times. V gene TRBV5-1 combines with J gene TRBJ2-6; D unresolved. The germline V and J ends were trimmed by 0 bases and 0 bases, with 4 bases remaining between them. The germline gives CDR1 SGHRS, CDR2 YFSETQ. The CDR3 runs to 15 residues. This chain's CDR3 is CASSLADSGANVLTF. Written as DNA, the CDR3 is TGCGCCAGCAGCTTGGCTGACTCTGGGGCCAACGTCCTGACTTTC.

The genes are TRBV5-5 and TRBJ2-3; the match to TRBD2 covers 7 bases. V lost 1 base, J lost 6 bases, and 11 bases stayed unmatched. The CDR3 is made up of 16 amino acids. The germline gives CDR1 SGHKS, CDR2 YYEKEE (reference sequence). CDR3 region: CASSLWGPGTTDTQYF. DNA of the CDR3: TGTGCCAGCAGCTTGTGGGGTCCCGGGACTACCGATACGCAGTATTTT.